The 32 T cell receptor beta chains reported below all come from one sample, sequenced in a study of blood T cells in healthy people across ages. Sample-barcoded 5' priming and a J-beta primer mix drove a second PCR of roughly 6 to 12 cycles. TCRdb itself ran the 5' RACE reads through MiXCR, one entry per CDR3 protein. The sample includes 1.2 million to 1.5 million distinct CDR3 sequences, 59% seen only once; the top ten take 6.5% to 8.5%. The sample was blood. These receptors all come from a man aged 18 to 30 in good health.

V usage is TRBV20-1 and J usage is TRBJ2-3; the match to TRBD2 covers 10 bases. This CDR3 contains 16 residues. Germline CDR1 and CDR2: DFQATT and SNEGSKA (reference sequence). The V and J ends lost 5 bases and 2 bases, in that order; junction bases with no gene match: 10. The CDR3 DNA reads TGCAGTGCTTTTAAAGCTAGCGGGGGATACACAGATACGCAGTATTTT. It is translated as CSAFKASGGYTDTQYF.

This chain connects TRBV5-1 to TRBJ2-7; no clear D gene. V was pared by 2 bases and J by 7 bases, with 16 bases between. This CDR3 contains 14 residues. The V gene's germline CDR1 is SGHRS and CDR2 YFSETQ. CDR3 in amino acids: CASSFRDPGREQYF. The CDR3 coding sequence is TGCGCCAGCAGCTTTCGAGATCCGGGTCGTGAGCAGTACTTC.

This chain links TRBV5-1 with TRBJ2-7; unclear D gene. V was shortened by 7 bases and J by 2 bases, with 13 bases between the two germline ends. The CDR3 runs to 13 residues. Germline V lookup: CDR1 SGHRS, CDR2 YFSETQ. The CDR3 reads CASAFDLTYEQYF. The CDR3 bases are TGCGCCAGCGCCTTTGACCTAACCTACGAGCAGTACTTC.

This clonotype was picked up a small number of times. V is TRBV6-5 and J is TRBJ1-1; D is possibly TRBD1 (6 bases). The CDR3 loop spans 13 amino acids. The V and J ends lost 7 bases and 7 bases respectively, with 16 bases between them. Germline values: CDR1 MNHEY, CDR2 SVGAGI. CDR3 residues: CASTGQQGGEAFF. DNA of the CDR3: TGTGCCAGCACAGGCCAACAGGGAGGTGAAGCTTTCTTT.

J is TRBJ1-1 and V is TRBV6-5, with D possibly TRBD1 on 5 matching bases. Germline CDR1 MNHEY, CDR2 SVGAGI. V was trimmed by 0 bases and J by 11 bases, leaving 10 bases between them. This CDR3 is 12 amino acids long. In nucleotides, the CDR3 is TGTGCCAGCAGTTACTCGTACGGGACGGCTTTCTTT. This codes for CASSYSYGTAFF.

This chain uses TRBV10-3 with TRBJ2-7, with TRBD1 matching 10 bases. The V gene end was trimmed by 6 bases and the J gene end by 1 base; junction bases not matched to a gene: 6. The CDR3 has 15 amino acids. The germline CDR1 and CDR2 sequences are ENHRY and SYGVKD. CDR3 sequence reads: CAISNRDRGSYEQYF. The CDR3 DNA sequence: TGTGCCATCAGCAACCGGGACAGGGGTTCCTACGAGCAGTACTTC.

The CDR3 region has the DNA TGTGCCAGCAGTTTTGGGCGGGAGAGCCCCTACGAGCAGTACTTC. As protein: CASSFGRESPYEQYF. The rearrangement uses TRBV12-3 or TRBV12-4 and TRBJ2-7; TRBD2 aligns across 7 bases. The J segment lost 2 bases and the V segment lost 3 bases, leaving 7 bases of the junction unmatched. CDR3 length equals 15 residues.

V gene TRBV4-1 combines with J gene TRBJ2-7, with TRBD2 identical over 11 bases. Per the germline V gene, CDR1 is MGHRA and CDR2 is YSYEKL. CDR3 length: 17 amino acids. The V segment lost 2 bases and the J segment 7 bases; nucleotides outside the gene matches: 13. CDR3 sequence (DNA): TGCGCCAGCAGCCAAAGACACGGACTAGCGGGCAGCAATGAGCAGTACTTC. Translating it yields CASSQRHGLAGSNEQYF.

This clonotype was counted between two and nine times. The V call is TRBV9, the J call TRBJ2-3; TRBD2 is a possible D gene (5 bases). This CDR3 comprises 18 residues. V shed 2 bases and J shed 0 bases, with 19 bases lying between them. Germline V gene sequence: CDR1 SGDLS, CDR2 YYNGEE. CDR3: CASSVTAGLGSSTDTQYF. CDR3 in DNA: TGTGCCAGCAGCGTCACTGCGGGCCTCGGATCTAGCACAGATACGCAGTATTTT.

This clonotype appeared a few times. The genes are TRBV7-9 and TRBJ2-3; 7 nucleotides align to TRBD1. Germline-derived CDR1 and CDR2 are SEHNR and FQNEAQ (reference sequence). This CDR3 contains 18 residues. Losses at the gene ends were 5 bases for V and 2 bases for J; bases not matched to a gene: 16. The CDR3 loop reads CASSPRALEGAHTDTQYF. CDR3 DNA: TGTGCCAGCAGCCCAAGGGCCCTAGAGGGGGCACACACAGATACGCAGTATTTT.

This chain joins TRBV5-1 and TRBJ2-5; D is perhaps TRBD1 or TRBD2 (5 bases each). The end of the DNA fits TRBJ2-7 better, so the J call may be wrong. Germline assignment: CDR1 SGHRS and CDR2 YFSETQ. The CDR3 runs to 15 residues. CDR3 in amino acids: CASSLGRGAAYEQYF. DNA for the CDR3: TGCGCCAGCAGCTTGGGCCGGGGCGCTGCATACGAGCAGTACTTC.

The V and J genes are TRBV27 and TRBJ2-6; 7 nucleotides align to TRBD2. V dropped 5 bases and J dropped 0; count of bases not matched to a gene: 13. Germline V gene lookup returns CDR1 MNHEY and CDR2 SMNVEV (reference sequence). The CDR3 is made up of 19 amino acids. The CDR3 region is CASSLNLAVPRSGANVLTF. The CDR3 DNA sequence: TGTGCCAGCAGTCTGAATCTAGCGGTCCCCCGCTCTGGGGCCAACGTCCTGACTTTC.

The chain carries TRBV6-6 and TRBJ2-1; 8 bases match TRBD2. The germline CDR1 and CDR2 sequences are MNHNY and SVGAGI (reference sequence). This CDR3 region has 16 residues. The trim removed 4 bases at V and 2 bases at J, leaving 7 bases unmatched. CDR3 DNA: TGTGCCAGCAGTTCTGCCGCGGGGGGAACCTACAATGAGCAGTTCTTC. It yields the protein CASSSAAGGTYNEQFF.

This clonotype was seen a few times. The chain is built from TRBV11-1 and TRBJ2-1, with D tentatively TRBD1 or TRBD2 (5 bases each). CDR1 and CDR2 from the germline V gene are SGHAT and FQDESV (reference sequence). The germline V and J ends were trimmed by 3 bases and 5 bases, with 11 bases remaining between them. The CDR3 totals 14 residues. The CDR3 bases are TGTGCCAGCAGCTTTAGAGGGGTAGACAATGAGCAGTTCTTC. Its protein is CASSFRGVDNEQFF. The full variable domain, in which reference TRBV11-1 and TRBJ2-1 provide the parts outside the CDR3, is EAEVAQSPRYKITEKSQAVAFWCDPISGHATLYWYRQILGQGPELLVQFQDESVVDDSQLPKDRFSAERLKGVDSTLKIQPAELGDSAMYLCASSFRGVDNEQFFGPGTRLTVL.

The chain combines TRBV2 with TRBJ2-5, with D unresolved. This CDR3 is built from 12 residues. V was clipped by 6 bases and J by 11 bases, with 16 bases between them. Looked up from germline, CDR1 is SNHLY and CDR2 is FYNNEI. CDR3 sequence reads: CASRSDNREQYF. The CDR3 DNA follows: TGTGCCAGCAGATCAGATAATCGAGAGCAGTACTTC.

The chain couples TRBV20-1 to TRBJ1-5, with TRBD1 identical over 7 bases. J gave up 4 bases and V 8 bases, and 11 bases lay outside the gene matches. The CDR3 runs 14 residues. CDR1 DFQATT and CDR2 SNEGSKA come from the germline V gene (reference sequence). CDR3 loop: CSSTRRGLNQPQHF. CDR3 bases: TGCAGTTCGACGAGAAGGGGGCTAAATCAGCCCCAGCATTTT.

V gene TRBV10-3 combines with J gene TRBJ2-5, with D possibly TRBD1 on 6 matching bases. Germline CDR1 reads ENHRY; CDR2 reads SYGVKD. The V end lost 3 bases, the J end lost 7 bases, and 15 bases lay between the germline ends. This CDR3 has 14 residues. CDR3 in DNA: TGTGCCATCAGTGACGACAGGCCCCTTGGGACCCAGTACTTC. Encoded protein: CAISDDRPLGTQYF.

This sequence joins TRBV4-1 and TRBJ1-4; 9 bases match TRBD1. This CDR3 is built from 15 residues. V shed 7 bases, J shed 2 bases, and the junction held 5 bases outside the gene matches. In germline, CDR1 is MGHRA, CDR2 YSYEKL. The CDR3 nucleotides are TGCGCCAGCAAACAGGGGGCAGGGACTAATGAAAAACTGTTTTTT. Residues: CASKQGAGTNEKLFF.

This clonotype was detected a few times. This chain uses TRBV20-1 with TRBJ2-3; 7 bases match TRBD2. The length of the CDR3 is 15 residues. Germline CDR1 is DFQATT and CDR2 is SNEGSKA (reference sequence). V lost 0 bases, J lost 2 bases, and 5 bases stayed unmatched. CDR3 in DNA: TGCAGTGCTAGAGATCTGGGAGGGAACACAGATACGCAGTATTTT. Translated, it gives CSARDLGGNTDTQYF.

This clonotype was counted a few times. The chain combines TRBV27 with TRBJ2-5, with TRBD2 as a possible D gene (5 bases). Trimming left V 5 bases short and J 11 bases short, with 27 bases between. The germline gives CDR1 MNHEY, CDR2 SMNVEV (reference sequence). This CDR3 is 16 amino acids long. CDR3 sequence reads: CASSPTTTGYRNEQYF. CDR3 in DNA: TGTGCCAGCAGTCCTACGACTACTGGTTATCGCAATGAGCAGTACTTC.

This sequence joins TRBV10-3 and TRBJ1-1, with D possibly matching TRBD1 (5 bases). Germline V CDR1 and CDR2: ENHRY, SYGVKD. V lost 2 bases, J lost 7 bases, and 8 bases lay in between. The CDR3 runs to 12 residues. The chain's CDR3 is CAISEQGYEAFF. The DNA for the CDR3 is TGTGCCATCAGTGAGCAGGGATATGAAGCTTTCTTT.

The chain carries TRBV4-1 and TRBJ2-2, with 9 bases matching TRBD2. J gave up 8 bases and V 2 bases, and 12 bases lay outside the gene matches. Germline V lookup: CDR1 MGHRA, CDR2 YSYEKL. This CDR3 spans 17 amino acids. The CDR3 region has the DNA TGCGCCAGCAGCCAATTTGGTACGGCTAGCGGGACTGGGGAGCTGTTTTTT. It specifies CASSQFGTASGTGELFF.

This CDR3 reads CASSLGDRGLYNEQFF. The CDR3 bases are TGCGCCAGCAGCCTCGGAGACAGGGGGCTATACAATGAGCAGTTCTTC. The chain employs TRBV4-1 and TRBJ2-1, with 10 positions matching TRBD1. The trim removed 4 bases at V and 4 bases at J, leaving 7 bases unmatched. This CDR3 is 16 amino acids long. From germline, CDR1 is MGHRA and CDR2 YSYEKL.

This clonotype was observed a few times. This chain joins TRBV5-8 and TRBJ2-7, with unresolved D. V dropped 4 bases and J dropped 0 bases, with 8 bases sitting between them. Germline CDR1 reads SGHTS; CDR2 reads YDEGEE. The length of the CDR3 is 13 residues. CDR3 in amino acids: CASSIGFSYEQYF. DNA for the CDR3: TGTGCCAGCAGCATTGGTTTCTCCTACGAGCAGTACTTC.

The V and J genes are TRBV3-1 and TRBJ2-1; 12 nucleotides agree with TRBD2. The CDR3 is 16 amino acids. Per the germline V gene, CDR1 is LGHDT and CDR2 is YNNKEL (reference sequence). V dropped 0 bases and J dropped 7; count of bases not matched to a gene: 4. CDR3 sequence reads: CASSQELAGGQNEQFF. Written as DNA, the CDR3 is TGTGCCAGCAGCCAAGAGCTAGCGGGAGGGCAGAATGAGCAGTTCTTC.

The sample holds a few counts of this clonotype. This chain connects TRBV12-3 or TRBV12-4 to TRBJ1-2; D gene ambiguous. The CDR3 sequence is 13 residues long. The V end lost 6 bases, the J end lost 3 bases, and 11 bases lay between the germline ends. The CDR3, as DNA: TGTGCCAGCAGCCACCGGGAAGACTATGGCTACACCTTC. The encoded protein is CASSHREDYGYTF.

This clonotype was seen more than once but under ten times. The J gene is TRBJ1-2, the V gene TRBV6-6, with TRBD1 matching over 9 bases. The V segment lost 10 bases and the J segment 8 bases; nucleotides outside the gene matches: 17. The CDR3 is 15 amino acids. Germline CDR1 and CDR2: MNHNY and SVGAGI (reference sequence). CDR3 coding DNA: TGTGCCATCTCCCGACCGGGACAGGGAGTTGAAGGCTACACCTTC. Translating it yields CAISRPGQGVEGYTF.

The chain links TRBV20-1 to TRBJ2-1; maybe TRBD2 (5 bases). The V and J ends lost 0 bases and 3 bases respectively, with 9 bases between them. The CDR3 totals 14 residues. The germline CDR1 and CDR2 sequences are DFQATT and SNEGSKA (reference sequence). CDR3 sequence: CSARDPAGYNEQFF. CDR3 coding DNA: TGCAGTGCTAGAGATCCCGCGGGCTACAATGAGCAGTTCTTC.

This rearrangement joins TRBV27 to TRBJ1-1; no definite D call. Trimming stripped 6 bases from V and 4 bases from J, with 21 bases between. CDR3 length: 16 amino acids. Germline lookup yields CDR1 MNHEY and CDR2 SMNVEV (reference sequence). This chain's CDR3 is CASRGKGGLDGTEAFF. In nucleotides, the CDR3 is TGTGCCAGCAGGGGCAAGGGTGGCCTGGATGGCACTGAAGCTTTCTTT.

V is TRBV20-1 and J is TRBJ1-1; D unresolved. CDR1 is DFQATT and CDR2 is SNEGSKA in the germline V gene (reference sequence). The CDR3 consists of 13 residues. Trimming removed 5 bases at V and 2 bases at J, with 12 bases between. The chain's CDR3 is CSALNGVNTEAFF. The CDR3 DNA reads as TGCAGTGCTCTCAATGGGGTCAACACTGAAGCTTTCTTT.

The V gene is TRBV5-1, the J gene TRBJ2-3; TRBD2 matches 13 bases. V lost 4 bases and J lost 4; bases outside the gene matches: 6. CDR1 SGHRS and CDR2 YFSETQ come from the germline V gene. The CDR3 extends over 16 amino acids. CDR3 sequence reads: CASSLGLAGVSDTQYF. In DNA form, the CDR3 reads TGCGCCAGCAGCCTAGGACTAGCGGGAGTTTCAGATACGCAGTATTTT.

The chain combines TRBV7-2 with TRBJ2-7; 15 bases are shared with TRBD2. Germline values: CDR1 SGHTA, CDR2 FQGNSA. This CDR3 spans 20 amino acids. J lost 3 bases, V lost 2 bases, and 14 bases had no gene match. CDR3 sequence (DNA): TGTGCCAGCAGCTTACCCCCCATCGGGACTAGCGGGGGGCTACTCTACGAGCAGTACTTC. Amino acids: CASSLPPIGTSGGLLYEQYF. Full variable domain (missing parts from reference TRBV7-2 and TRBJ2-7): GAGVSQSPSNKVTEKGKDVELRCDPISGHTALYWYRQSLGQGLEFLIYFQGNSAPDKSGLPSDRFSAERTGGSVSTLTIQRTQQEDSAVYLCASSLPPIGTSGGLLYEQYFGPGTRLTVT.